This T cell receptor (beta chain) was profiled in a study of cytomegalovirus exposure and HLA in healthy donors. Study summary: One earlier analysis, a look at 180 million or so T cells, found 117 million unique TCR beta sequences.

About this clone: Its antigen is undetermined.

Study observations and caveats: Previous analysis showed most TCR beta V segments were productive about 87% or about 30% of the time.

After removal of 5 bases from V and 4 bases from J, the junction contained 4 bases not matched to a gene. The CDR3 consists of 14 residues. Looked up from germline, CDR1 is SGHNT and CDR2 is YENEEA. PCR involved 60 Vbeta and 13 Jbeta primers. Only in-frame clones appear in the TCRdb table, and some are missing; sequencing was by immunoSEQ multiplex PCR. This sample has roughly 100,000 clones, with 80% to 85% found just once. This sequence was found in a man aged 25-45 years in good health and CMV-seropositive. The chain employs TRBV11-3 and TRBJ1-3; 8 bases align to TRBD1. Specimen: PBMCs. CDR3 nucleotide sequence: TGTGCCAGCAGCAAGGACAGGGAAGGAAACACCATATATTTT. Translated, it gives CASSKDREGNTIYF.